This T cell receptor (beta chain) was recovered during a study of blood T cell repertoires in COVID-19. Across the whole study: Whether acute or convalescent, the COVID-19 samples came from the United States, Italy and Spain.

Sequencing used immunoSEQ multiplex PCR; TCRdb keeps in-frame clones, though not all of them. This sample yields about 11,000 clones, of which 80% are seen a single time; about 7.4% belongs to the top ten. The source is a man in his sixties or seventies with active COVID-19. Sequences were obtained from peripheral blood.

CDR3 nucleotide sequence: TGCAGCGTCGGACAGGGGGGAGACTACACCTTC. Its protein is CSVGQGGDYTF. V gene TRBV29-1 combines with J gene TRBJ1-2; the match to TRBD1 covers 10 bases. Germline V CDR1 and CDR2: SQVTM, ANQGSEA. This CDR3 region has 11 residues. V was clipped by 6 bases and J by 10 bases; unmatched bases: 5.